These T cell receptor beta chains were read from a single sample in a study of blood T cell repertoires in COVID-19. TCRdb's copy holds only in-frame clones and misses some; the assay was immunoSEQ multiplex PCR. Of around 300,000 clones listed, 85% are singletons. The sequencing input was PBMCs or T cells enriched from blood (not recorded which). These receptors originate from a woman aged 45-65 years who had recovered from COVID-19. Each CDR3 is given with its conserved first and last residue. A D gene is named only where the DNA matches it firmly. Size values are once, few and many counts, or a class for expanded clones, and some rows have none.

D: -; V: TRBV19; size: -; J: TRBJ2-3; CDR3: CASSLDGVTQYF; DNA: TGTGCCAGTAGTTTGGATGGAGTTACGCAGTATTTT
D: TRBD1; V: TRBV11-2; size: -; J: TRBJ1-2; CDR3: CASSLDPTGQGSYGYTF; DNA: TGTGCCAGCAGCTTAGACCCGACGGGACAGGGATCTTATGGCTACACCTTC
D: -; V: TRBV4-1; size: many; J: TRBJ1-5; CDR3: CASSSTGNQPQHF; DNA: TGCGCCAGCAGCTCCACAGGGAACCAGCCCCAGCATTTT
D: TRBD1; V: TRBV30; size: -; J: TRBJ1-5; CDR3: CAWSTGTGSNSNQPQHF; DNA: TGTGCCTGGAGTACCGGGACAGGTTCAAATAGCAATCAGCCCCAGCATTTT
D: TRBD1; V: TRBV28; size: -; J: TRBJ1-5; CDR3: CASTFDRGRPQHF; DNA: TGTGCCAGCACTTTCGACAGGGGAAGGCCCCAGCATTTT
D: -; V: TRBV19; size: -; J: TRBJ1-1; CDR3: CASSPRSPLSTEAFF; DNA: TGTGCCAGTAGTCCTCGGTCTCCCTTGAGCACTGAAGCTTTCTTT
D: -; V: TRBV6-1; size: -; J: TRBJ1-6; CDR3: CASSEASGTTGINSPLHF; DNA: TGTGCCAGCAGTGAAGCGTCCGGGACAACCGGGATCAATTCACCCCTCCACTTT
D: -; V: TRBV2; size: -; J: TRBJ2-7; CDR3: CASSGMASRNF; DNA: TGTGCCAGCAGTGGGATGGCATCCAGGAACTTC
D: TRBD1; V: TRBV4-3; size: -; J: TRBJ2-6; CDR3: CASSQGQGTSGANVLTF; DNA: TGCGCCAGCAGCCAAGGACAGGGGACATCTGGGGCCAACGTCCTGACTTTC
D: -; V: TRBV7-8; size: -; J: TRBJ2-3; CDR3: CASSSPVTDTQYF; DNA: TGTGCCAGCAGCTCGCCGGTGACAGATACGCAGTATTTT
D: TRBD2; V: TRBV11-3; size: few; J: TRBJ2-1; CDR3: CASSLGLAGSYNEQFF; DNA: TGTGCCAGCAGCCTAGGACTAGCGGGGTCCTACAATGAGCAGTTCTTC
D: TRBD1; V: TRBV7-9; size: -; J: TRBJ2-5; CDR3: CASSLERTGGIETQYF; DNA: TGTGCCAGCAGCTTGGAAAGGACAGGGGGCATAGAGACCCAGTACTTC
D: TRBD1; V: TRBV11-2; size: -; J: TRBJ1-6; CDR3: CASRVRGQSPLHF; DNA: TGTGCCAGCAGGGTTAGGGGGCAATCACCCCTCCACTTT
D: TRBD1; V: TRBV5-6; size: -; J: TRBJ2-7; CDR3: CASTIMDRGSYEQYF; DNA: TGTGCCAGCACCATTATGGACAGGGGCTCCTACGAGCAGTACTTC
D: -; V: TRBV6-2/TRBV6-3; size: -; J: TRBJ1-5; CDR3: CASSDSDSYNQPQHF; DNA: TGTGCCAGCAGCGACAGCGACTCTTACAATCAGCCCCAGCATTTT
D: -; V: TRBV28; size: few; J: TRBJ1-5; CDR3: CASSPDSYSNQPQHF; DNA: TGTGCCAGCAGCCCGGACAGTTATAGCAATCAGCCCCAGCATTTT
D: -; V: TRBV15; size: -; J: TRBJ1-4; CDR3: CATSSTTGGEKLFF; DNA: TGTGCCACCAGCAGTACCACAGGAGGGGAAAAACTGTTTTTT
D: -; V: TRBV27; size: -; J: TRBJ1-4; CDR3: CASSLYSGTLITNEKLFF; DNA: TGTGCCAGCAGTTTATATTCCGGGACACTCATAACTAATGAAAAACTGTTTTTT
D: -; V: TRBV9; size: few; J: TRBJ1-1; CDR3: CASSVEGGTEAFF; DNA: TGTGCCAGCAGCGTAGAGGGGGGGACTGAAGCTTTCTTT
D: -; V: TRBV7-8; size: -; J: TRBJ1-1; CDR3: CASSSRQNTEAFF; DNA: TGTGCCAGCAGCTCCCGACAGAACACTGAAGCTTTCTTT
D: -; V: TRBV3-1/TRBV3-2; size: -; J: TRBJ1-1; CDR3: CASRATPENTEAFF; DNA: TGTGCCAGCAGGGCCACCCCTGAGAACACTGAAGCTTTCTTT
D: -; V: TRBV2; size: -; J: TRBJ2-1; CDR3: CASRWSFNNEQFF; DNA: TGTGCCAGCAGGTGGAGCTTCAACAATGAGCAGTTCTTC
D: TRBD2; V: TRBV7-3; size: -; J: TRBJ2-1; CDR3: CASSQGTSGGVMFF; DNA: TGTGCCAGCAGCCAAGGGACTAGCGGGGGAGTGATGTTCTTC
D: TRBD2; V: TRBV28; size: -; J: TRBJ2-2; CDR3: CASRPGGPGELFF; DNA: TGTGCCAGCCGCCCGGGGGGGCCCGGGGAGCTGTTTTTT
D: TRBD1; V: TRBV6-1; size: -; J: TRBJ1-3; CDR3: CASSERTGDFTIYF; DNA: TGTGCCAGCAGTGAAAGGACAGGGGATTTCACCATATATTTT
D: -; V: TRBV5-6; size: -; J: TRBJ1-5; CDR3: CASSSDGKQPQHF; DNA: TGTGCCAGCAGTTCGGACGGGAAACAGCCCCAGCATTTT
D: TRBD1; V: TRBV9; size: -; J: TRBJ1-4; CDR3: CASSYGTGGNEKLFF; DNA: TGTGCCAGCAGTTATGGGACAGGGGGAAATGAAAAACTGTTTTTT
D: -; V: TRBV7-2; size: -; J: TRBJ2-5; CDR3: CASSLASRRGQETQYF; DNA: TGTGCCAGCAGCTTAGCGTCGCGACGCGGACAAGAGACCCAGTACTTC
D: TRBD2; V: TRBV2; size: -; J: TRBJ2-3; CDR3: CASSGLAGGPVLDTQYF; DNA: TGTGCCAGCAGTGGACTAGCGGGAGGGCCCGTCCTAGATACGCAGTATTTT
D: -; V: TRBV4-1; size: -; J: TRBJ1-1; CDR3: CASSPQGRSTEAFF; DNA: TGCGCCAGCAGCCCACAGGGTAGGAGCACTGAAGCTTTCTTT
D: -; V: TRBV2; size: few; J: TRBJ2-7; CDR3: CASVAAGLYEQYF; DNA: TGTGCCAGCGTGGCGGCGGGTCTCTACGAGCAGTACTTC
D: TRBD1; V: TRBV24-1; size: few; J: TRBJ1-5; CDR3: CATSDNRGRPQHF; DNA: TGTGCCACCAGTGACAACAGGGGTAGGCCCCAGCATTTT
D: -; V: TRBV4-3; size: -; J: TRBJ2-5; CDR3: CASSLGPGVGETQYF; DNA: TGCGCCAGCAGCCTAGGGCCGGGGGTAGGCGAGACCCAGTACTTC
D: TRBD2; V: TRBV4-3; size: -; J: TRBJ2-3; CDR3: CASSQGLAGSVDTQYF; DNA: TGCGCCAGCAGCCAGGGACTAGCGGGATCGGTAGATACGCAGTATTTT
D: -; V: TRBV29-1; size: -; J: TRBJ1-5; CDR3: CSVGQQDQPQHF; DNA: TGCAGCGTTGGACAGCAAGATCAGCCCCAGCATTTT
D: TRBD1; V: TRBV30; size: -; J: TRBJ1-2; CDR3: CAWRGLGQGVGGYTF; DNA: TGTGCCTGGAGGGGGCTCGGACAGGGGGTAGGTGGCTACACCTTC
D: -; V: TRBV6-5; size: -; J: TRBJ2-2; CDR3: CASSYSDGATGELFF; DNA: TGTGCCAGCAGTTACTCCGATGGGGCTACCGGGGAGCTGTTTTTT
D: TRBD1; V: TRBV19; size: -; J: TRBJ1-1; CDR3: CASSPGQGVWITEAFF; DNA: TGTGCCAGTTCCCCGGGACAGGGAGTCTGGATCACTGAAGCTTTCTTT
D: TRBD2; V: TRBV3-1/TRBV3-2; size: -; J: TRBJ2-1; CDR3: CASSQGGSGRASNEQFF; DNA: TGTGCCAGCAGCCAAGGAGGTAGCGGGAGGGCCTCCAATGAGCAGTTCTTC
D: -; V: TRBV30; size: few; J: TRBJ1-1; CDR3: CAWRQGMNTEAFF; DNA: TGTGCCTGGAGGCAGGGCATGAACACTGAAGCTTTCTTT
D: TRBD1; V: TRBV30; size: -; J: TRBJ1-5; CDR3: CAWSSQDRGSLSNQPQHF; DNA: TGTGCCTGGAGTTCCCAGGACAGGGGCTCCTTAAGCAATCAGCCCCAGCATTTT
D: TRBD2; V: TRBV7-2; size: -; J: TRBJ2-3; CDR3: CASSLGAGADTQYF; DNA: TGTGCCAGCAGCTTAGGGGCGGGAGCAGATACGCAGTATTTT
D: -; V: TRBV28; size: -; J: TRBJ1-2; CDR3: CASSTHYGYTF; DNA: TGTGCCAGCAGTACTCACTATGGCTACACCTTC
D: TRBD1; V: TRBV7-9; size: -; J: TRBJ1-1; CDR3: CASSFQGATEAFF; DNA: TGTGCCAGCAGCTTTCAGGGGGCCACTGAAGCTTTCTTT